A single sample is the source of the 20 T cell receptor beta chains below, sequenced in a study of cytomegalovirus exposure and HLA in healthy donors. TCRdb keeps only in-frame clones here, not all; method: immunoSEQ multiplex PCR. The sample consists of approximately 150,000 clones, roughly 89% of them appearing once. Input material: PBMCs. These receptors came from a woman in her 30s in good health and CMV-seronegative.

This clone was counted between two and nine times. CDR3 nucleotide sequence: TGTGCCAGCAGCCTTGGGACAGGGGACCGCACCGGGGAGCTGTTTTTT. Protein sequence: CASSLGTGDRTGELFF. The V gene is TRBV4-2, the J gene TRBJ2-2; 10 bases are shared with TRBD1. With V trimmed by 4 bases and J by 4 bases, 6 bases remained unmatched. CDR1 is LGHNA and CDR2 is YNFKEQ in the germline V gene. The CDR3 has 16 amino acids.

The chain carries TRBV5-6 and TRBJ2-1, with 11 bases matching TRBD1. V gave up 4 bases and J gave up 7 bases; unmatched junction bases: 10. CDR3 length: 16 residues. The germline gives CDR1 SGHDT, CDR2 YYEEEE. The CDR3, as DNA: TGTGCCAGCAGCACATTGGGGACAGGGGGGATTAATGAGCAGTTCTTC. As protein: CASSTLGTGGINEQFF.

The rearrangement uses TRBV15 and TRBJ1-5, with D possibly TRBD1 on 6 matching bases. Trimming cost V 3 bases and J 0 bases, with 18 bases left between them. Germline V lookup: CDR1 LNHNV, CDR2 YYDKDF (reference sequence). The CDR3 is made up of 18 amino acids. CDR3 nucleotides: TGTGCCACCAGCAGCCCCAGCCCGGGACACCATAGCAATCAGCCCCAGCATTTT. Amino acid sequence: CATSSPSPGHHSNQPQHF. Drawing the rest from reference TRBV15 and TRBJ1-5, the complete variable domain is DAMVIQNPRYQVTQFGKPVTLSCSQTLNHNVMYWYQQKSSQAPKLLFHYYDKDFNNEADTPDNFQSRRPNTSFCFLDIRSPGLGDTAMYLCATSSPSPGHHSNQPQHFGDGTRLSIL.

The V call is TRBV20-1, the J call TRBJ2-7, with D tentatively TRBD1 (6 bases). The CDR3 extends over 11 amino acids. The V end lost 4 bases, the J end lost 5 bases, and 9 bases lay between the germline ends. Germline V gene lookup returns CDR1 DFQATT and CDR2 SNEGSKA (reference sequence). The CDR3 spells CSANNRDEQYF. The CDR3 DNA reads TGCAGTGCTAACAACAGGGACGAGCAGTACTTC.

CDR3 DNA: TGTGCCAGCAGTTTACGCCTGGGTCGGGATCAGCCCCAGCATTTT. This gives the protein CASSLRLGRDQPQHF. The chain combines TRBV27 with TRBJ1-5; D remains ambiguous. The CDR3 sequence is 15 residues long. V lost 2 bases, J lost 5 bases, and 13 bases lay in between. The germline CDR1 and CDR2 sequences are MNHEY and SMNVEV (reference sequence).

This clone is a singleton in its sample. This rearrangement joins TRBV27 to TRBJ1-2; D ambiguous. The germline V gene encodes CDR1 MNHEY and CDR2 SMNVEV (reference sequence). This CDR3 comprises 17 residues. The V end was cut by 3 bases, the J end by 3 bases, with 20 bases between. This chain's CDR3 is CASSFTPPRGRDYGYTF. The DNA for the CDR3 is TGTGCCAGCAGTTTTACCCCCCCCAGAGGGAGGGACTATGGCTACACCTTC.

V usage is TRBV13 and J usage is TRBJ2-3, with D unresolved. This CDR3 spans 14 amino acids. Between the trimmed V and J ends, which lost 2 bases and 5 bases, there was a span of 11 bases. The germline V gene encodes CDR1 PRHDT and CDR2 FYEKMQ (reference sequence). This CDR3 is CASSLMAVKDTQYF. The DNA of the CDR3 is TGTGCCAGCAGCTTAATGGCAGTAAAAGATACGCAGTATTTT. Full variable domain (missing parts from reference TRBV13 and TRBJ2-3): AAGVIQSPRHLIKEKRETATLKCYPIPRHDTVYWYQQGPGQDPQFLISFYEKMQSDKGSIPDRFSAQQFSDYHSELNMSSLELGDSALYFCASSLMAVKDTQYFGPGTRLTVL.

Notes on this clone: Distinct nucleotide sequences in the sample also encode this CDR3. CDR3: CASSVTQGNSPLHF. The CDR3 DNA sequence: TGTGCCAGCAGCGTTACCCAGGGGAATTCACCCCTCCACTTT. V and J are TRBV9 and TRBJ1-6, with D perhaps matching TRBD1 (6 bases). Trimming removed 2 bases from V and 7 bases from J, with 10 bases in between. Germline CDR1 and CDR2: SGDLS and YYNGEE. This CDR3 comprises 14 residues.

The chain carries TRBV13 and TRBJ1-1; D might be TRBD1 (5 bases). V was trimmed by 6 bases and J by 5 bases, leaving 16 bases between them. There are 14 residues in the CDR3. Germline loops: CDR1 PRHDT, CDR2 FYEKMQ (reference sequence). The CDR3 reads CASSAPFGGTEAFF. CDR3 bases: TGTGCCAGCAGTGCGCCTTTCGGGGGGACTGAAGCTTTCTTT.

This sequence joins TRBV29-1 and TRBJ2-7, with D perhaps matching TRBD1 (6 bases). V lost 4 bases and J 0 bases, leaving 13 bases between the germline ends. CDR1 and CDR2 (germline): SQVTM, ANQGSEA. CDR3 size: 14 residues. The CDR3 nucleotides are TGCAGCGTTGGACATACAGGGAGCTCCTACGAGCAGTACTTC. Translating gives CSVGHTGSSYEQYF.

The gene calls are TRBV6-1 and TRBJ2-3; D possibly corresponds to TRBD1 (6 bases). Per germline, CDR1 MNHNS and CDR2 SASEGT. This CDR3 has 14 amino acids. V shed 7 bases and J shed 0 bases, with 11 bases lying between them. The CDR3 spells CASILGGSTDTQYF. In DNA, the CDR3 is TGTGCCAGCATTCTAGGGGGTAGCACAGATACGCAGTATTTT.

The CDR3 bases are TGTGCCAGCAGCCGGGGACAGACTTGGACTAGCGGAATCTCCTACAATGAGCAGTTCTTC. Its protein is CASSRGQTWTSGISYNEQFF. The chain is built from TRBV2 and TRBJ2-1, with 10 bases aligning to TRBD2. The CDR3 is made up of 20 amino acids. CDR1 SNHLY and CDR2 FYNNEI come from the germline V gene. Losses at the gene ends were 6 bases for V and 0 bases for J; bases not matched to a gene: 17.

This sequence joins TRBV5-1 and TRBJ1-2; D possibly corresponds to TRBD1 (5 bases). Trimming took 4 bases from V and 5 from J, leaving 18 bases between them. The CDR3 is 15 amino acids. Germline CDR1 is SGHRS and CDR2 is YFSETQ. CDR3 in amino acids: CASSQGLFGVYGYTF. The CDR3 nucleotides are TGCGCCAGCAGCCAGGGCCTCTTCGGAGTTTATGGCTACACCTTC.

V gene TRBV4-3 combines with J gene TRBJ2-7; D might be TRBD1 (6 bases). Per the germline V gene, CDR1 is LGHNA and CDR2 is YSLEER. V was clipped by 1 base and J by 3 bases, with 10 bases between them. The CDR3 contains 14 residues. CDR3 sequence (DNA): TGCGCCAGCAGCCAAGGTAGGGGGTACTACGAGCAGTACTTC. Its translation: CASSQGRGYYEQYF.

CDR3 bases: TGTGCCAGCAGCTTGGGGCGGGGACCCCCGGTTGGGGGGGCCAACGTCCTGACTTTC. This translates into CASSLGRGPPVGGANVLTF. The chain links TRBV5-5 to TRBJ2-6; maybe TRBD2 (6 bases). The CDR3 loop spans 19 amino acids. V gave up 0 bases and J gave up 4 bases, with 20 bases separating them. Germline CDR1 reads SGHKS; CDR2 reads YYEKEE (reference sequence).

The gene calls are TRBV10-3 and TRBJ1-6; 7 bases line up with TRBD1. The germline gives CDR1 ENHRY, CDR2 SYGVKD. CDR3 size: 13 residues. The V and J ends lost 11 bases and 7 bases, in that order; junction bases with no gene match: 8. DNA of the CDR3: TGTGCCCCATACTGGGACAGCAATTCACCCCTCCACTTT. Translated, it gives CAPYWDSNSPLHF.

This chain joins TRBV5-6 and TRBJ2-7, with 7 bases fitting TRBD1. Per the germline V gene, CDR1 is SGHDT and CDR2 is YYEEEE. V lost 4 bases and J lost 3; bases outside the gene matches: 1. The CDR3 has 12 residues. The CDR3 region is CASSRDSYEQYF. The CDR3 DNA follows: TGTGCCAGCAGCCGGGACAGCTACGAGCAGTACTTC.

The rearrangement uses TRBV10-1 and TRBJ1-2, with 9 bases identical to TRBD1. J was trimmed by 4 bases and V by 3 bases; bases with no gene match: 6. The CDR3 has 15 amino acids. Germline-derived CDR1 and CDR2 are WNHNN and SYGVQD (reference sequence). CDR3: CASSDPGTGSYGYTF. As DNA, the CDR3 is TGCGCCAGCAGTGACCCCGGGACAGGGAGCTATGGCTACACCTTC.

The V call is TRBV30, the J call TRBJ2-3, with a weak D call TRBD2 (5 bases). Germline assignment: CDR1 GTSNPN and CDR2 SVGIG (reference sequence). V lost 0 bases to trimming and J lost 2 bases, with 12 bases between them. The CDR3 sequence is 15 residues long. CDR3: CAWSVLVGITDTQYF. The CDR3 bases are TGTGCCTGGAGTGTACTAGTGGGAATCACAGATACGCAGTATTTT.

J is TRBJ2-1 and V is TRBV27; the D gene is possibly TRBD1 (5 bases). From germline, CDR1 is MNHEY and CDR2 SMNVEV (reference sequence). Trimming removed 6 bases at V and 0 bases at J, with 27 bases between. The CDR3 totals 20 residues. The CDR3 bases are TGTGCCAGCAGCCCGAAAGATCGGACATTTGCCGATAGCTCCTACAATGAGCAGTTCTTC. This gives the protein CASSPKDRTFADSSYNEQFF.